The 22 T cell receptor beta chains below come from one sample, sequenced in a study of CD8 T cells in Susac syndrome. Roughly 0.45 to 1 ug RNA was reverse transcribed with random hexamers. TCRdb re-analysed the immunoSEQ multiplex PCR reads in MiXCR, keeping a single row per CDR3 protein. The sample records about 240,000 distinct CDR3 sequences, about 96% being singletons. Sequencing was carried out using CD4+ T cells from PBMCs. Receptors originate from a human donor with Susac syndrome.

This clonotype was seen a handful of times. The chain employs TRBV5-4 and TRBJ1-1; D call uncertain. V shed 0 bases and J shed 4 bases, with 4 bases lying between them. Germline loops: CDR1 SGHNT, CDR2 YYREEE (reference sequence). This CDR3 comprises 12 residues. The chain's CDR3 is CASSLVGTEAFF. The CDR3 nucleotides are TGTGCCAGCAGCTTGGTAGGCACTGAAGCTTTCTTT.

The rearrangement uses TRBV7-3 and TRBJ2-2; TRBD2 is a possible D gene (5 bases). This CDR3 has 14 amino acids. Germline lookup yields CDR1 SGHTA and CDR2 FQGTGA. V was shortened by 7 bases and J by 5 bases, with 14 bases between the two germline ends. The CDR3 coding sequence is TGTGCCAGCACTCCCTCGGGGTTGACCGGGGAGCTGTTTTTT. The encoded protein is CASTPSGLTGELFF. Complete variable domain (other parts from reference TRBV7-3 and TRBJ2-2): GAGVSQTPSNKVTEKGKYVELRCDPISGHTALYWYRQSLGQGPEFLIYFQGTGAADDSGLPNDRFFAVRPEGSVSTLKIQRTERGDSAVYLCASTPSGLTGELFFGEGSRLTVL.

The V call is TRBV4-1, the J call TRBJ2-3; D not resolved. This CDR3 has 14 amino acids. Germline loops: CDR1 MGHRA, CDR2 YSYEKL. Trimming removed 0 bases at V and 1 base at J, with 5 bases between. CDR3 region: CASSQDYGTDTQYF. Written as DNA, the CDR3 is TGCGCCAGCAGCCAAGATTACGGCACAGATACGCAGTATTTT.

The CDR3 protein is CAYNRDRLQETQYF. The CDR3 nucleotides are TGTGCCTACAACCGGGACAGGCTACAAGAGACCCAGTACTTC. The chain combines TRBV30 with TRBJ2-5; 8 bases line up with TRBD1. The junction had 9 bases not matched to a gene; V was cut back by 7 bases and J by 2 bases. CDR3 length: 14 residues. Germline values: CDR1 GTSNPN, CDR2 SVGIG (reference sequence).

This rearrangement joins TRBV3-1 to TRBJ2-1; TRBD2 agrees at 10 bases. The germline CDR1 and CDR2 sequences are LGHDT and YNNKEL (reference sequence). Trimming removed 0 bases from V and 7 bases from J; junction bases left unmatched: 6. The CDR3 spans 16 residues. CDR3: CASSQDLSSGSNEQFF. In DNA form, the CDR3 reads TGTGCCAGCAGCCAAGATCTATCTAGCGGGAGTAATGAGCAGTTCTTC.

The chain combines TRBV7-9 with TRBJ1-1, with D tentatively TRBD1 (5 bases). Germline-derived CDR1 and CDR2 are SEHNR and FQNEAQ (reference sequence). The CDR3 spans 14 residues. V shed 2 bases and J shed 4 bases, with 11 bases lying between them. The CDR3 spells CASSLIRGITEAFF. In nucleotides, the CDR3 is TGTGCCAGCAGCTTAATAAGGGGAATCACTGAAGCTTTCTTT.

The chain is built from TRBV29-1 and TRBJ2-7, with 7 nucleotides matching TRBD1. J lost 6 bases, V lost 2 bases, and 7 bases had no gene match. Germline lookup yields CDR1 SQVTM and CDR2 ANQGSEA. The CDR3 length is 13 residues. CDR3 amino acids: CSVETDRWREQYF. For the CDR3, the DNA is TGCAGCGTTGAAACGGACAGGTGGCGCGAGCAGTACTTC.

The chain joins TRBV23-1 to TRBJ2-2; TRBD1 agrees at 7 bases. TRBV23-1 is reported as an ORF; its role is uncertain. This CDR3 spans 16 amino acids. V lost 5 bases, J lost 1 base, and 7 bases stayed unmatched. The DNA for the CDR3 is TGCGCCAGCAGTGAAAAGGGGGCTCGGAACACCGGGGAGCTGTTTTTT. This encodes CASSEKGARNTGELFF.

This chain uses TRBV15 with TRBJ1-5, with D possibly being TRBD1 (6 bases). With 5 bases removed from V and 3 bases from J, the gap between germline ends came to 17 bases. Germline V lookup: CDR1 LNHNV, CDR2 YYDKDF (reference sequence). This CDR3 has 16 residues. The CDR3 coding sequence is TGTGCCACCAGCCCTGGACAATCGGGGGCCAATCAGCCCCAGCATTTT. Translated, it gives CATSPGQSGANQPQHF.

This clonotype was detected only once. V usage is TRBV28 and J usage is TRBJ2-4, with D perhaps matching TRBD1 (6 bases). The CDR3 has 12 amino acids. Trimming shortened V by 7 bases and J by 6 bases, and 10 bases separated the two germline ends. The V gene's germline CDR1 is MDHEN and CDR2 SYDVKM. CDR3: CASKQQGNIQYF. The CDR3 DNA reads TGTGCCAGCAAACAACAGGGAAACATTCAGTACTTC.

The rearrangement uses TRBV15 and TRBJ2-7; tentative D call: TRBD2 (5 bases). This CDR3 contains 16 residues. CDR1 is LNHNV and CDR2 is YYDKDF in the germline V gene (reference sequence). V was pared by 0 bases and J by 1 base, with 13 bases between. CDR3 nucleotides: TGTGCCACCAGCAGAGATATGGTCCTAGCATCCTACGAGCAGTACTTC. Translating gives CATSRDMVLASYEQYF.

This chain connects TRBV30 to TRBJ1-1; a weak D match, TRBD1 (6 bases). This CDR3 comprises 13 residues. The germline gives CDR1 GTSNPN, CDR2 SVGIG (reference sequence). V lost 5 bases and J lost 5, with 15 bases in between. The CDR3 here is CAWEVRGGTEAFF. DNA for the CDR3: TGTGCCTGGGAAGTCAGGGGAGGAACTGAAGCTTTCTTT.

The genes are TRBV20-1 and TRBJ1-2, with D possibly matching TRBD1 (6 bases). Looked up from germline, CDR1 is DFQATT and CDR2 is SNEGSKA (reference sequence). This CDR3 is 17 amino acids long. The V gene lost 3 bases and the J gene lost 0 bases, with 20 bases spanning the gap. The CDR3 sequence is CSASDYLGQSTNYGYTF. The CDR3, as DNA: TGCAGTGCTAGTGACTACCTAGGACAGTCAACTAACTATGGCTACACCTTC.

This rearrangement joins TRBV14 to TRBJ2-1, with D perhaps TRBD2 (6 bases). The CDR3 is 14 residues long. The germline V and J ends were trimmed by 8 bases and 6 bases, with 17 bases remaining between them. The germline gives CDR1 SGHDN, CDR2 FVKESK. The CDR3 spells CASGSMAGINEQFF. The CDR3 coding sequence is TGTGCCAGCGGATCGATGGCGGGAATCAATGAGCAGTTCTTC.

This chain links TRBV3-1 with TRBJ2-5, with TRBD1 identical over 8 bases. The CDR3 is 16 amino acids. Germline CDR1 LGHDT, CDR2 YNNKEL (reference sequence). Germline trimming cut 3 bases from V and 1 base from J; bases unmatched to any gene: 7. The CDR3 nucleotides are TGTGCCAGCAGCCAGGTCGGACAGGGAGGCCAAGAGACCCAGTACTTC. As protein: CASSQVGQGGQETQYF.

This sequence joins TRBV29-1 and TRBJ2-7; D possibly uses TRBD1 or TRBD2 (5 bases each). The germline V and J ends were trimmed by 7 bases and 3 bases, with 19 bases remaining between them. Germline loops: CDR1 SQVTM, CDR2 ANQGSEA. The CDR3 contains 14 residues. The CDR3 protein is CSARSGPGSYEQYF. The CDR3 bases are TGCAGCGCCCGGTCGGGGCCGGGTAGCTACGAGCAGTACTTC.

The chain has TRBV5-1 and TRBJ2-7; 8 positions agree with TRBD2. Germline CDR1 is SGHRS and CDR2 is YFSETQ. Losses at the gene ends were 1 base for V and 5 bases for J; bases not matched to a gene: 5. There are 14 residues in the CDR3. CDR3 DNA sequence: TGCGCCAGCAGCTTGTTTAGCGGGAAGGACGAGCAGTACTTC. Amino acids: CASSLFSGKDEQYF.

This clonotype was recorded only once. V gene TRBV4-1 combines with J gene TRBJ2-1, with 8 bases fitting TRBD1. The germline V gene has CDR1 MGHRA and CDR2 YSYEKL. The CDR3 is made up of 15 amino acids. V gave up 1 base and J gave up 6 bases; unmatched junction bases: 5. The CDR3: CASSQVSTGGNEQFF. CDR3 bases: TGCGCCAGCAGCCAAGTATCCACAGGGGGCAATGAGCAGTTCTTC.

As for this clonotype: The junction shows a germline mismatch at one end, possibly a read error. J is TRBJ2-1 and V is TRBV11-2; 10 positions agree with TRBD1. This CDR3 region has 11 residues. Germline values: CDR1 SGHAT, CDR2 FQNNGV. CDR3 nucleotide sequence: TGTGCCAGCAGCCTAGGACAGGGGGGGATCTTC. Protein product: CASSLGQGGIF.

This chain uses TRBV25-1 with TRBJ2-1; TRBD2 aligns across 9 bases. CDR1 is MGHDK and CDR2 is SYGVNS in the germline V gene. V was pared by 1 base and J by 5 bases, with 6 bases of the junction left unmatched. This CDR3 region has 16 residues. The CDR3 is CASSESGLASHNEQFF. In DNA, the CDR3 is TGTGCCAGCAGTGAATCGGGACTAGCATCCCACAATGAGCAGTTCTTC. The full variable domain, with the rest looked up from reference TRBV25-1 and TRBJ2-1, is EADIYQTPRYLVIGTGKKITLECSQTMGHDKMYWYQQDPGMELHLIHYSYGVNSTEKGDLSSESTVSRIRTEHFPLTLESARPSHTSQYLCASSESGLASHNEQFFGPGTRLTVL.

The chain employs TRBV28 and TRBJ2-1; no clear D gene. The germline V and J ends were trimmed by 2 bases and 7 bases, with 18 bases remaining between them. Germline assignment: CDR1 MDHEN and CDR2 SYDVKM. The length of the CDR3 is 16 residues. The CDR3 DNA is TGTGCCAGCAGTTTAGTTGGGCTCGGCCTAGGGAATGAGCAGTTCTTC. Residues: CASSLVGLGLGNEQFF.

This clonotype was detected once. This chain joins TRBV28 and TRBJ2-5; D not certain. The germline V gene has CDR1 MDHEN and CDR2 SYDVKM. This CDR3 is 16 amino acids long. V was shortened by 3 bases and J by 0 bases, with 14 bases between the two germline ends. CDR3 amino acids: CASSLGQAGYQETQYF. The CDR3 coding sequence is TGTGCCAGCAGTTTGGGTCAGGCCGGGTACCAAGAGACCCAGTACTTC.